Listed below are T cell receptor beta chains from one sample, sequenced in a study of blood T cells in healthy people across ages. In TCRdb, the 5' RACE reads were re-called with MiXCR into one record per CDR3 protein. The sample has about 1.5 million distinct CDR3 sequences, roughly 43% seen once. The sequenced sample consisted of blood. The receptor set was obtained from a woman between 18 and 29 years old in good health. Both conserved end residues are part of each CDR3. Each record gives: J gene, D gene, clone size, V gene, CDR3 protein, CDR3 DNA. The D gene is left open where the match is weak. A row's size may be missing; if present it is once, few, many or a size class.

j_gene: TRBJ1-1; d_gene: -; abundance: few; v_gene: TRBV20-1; CDR3aa: CSASQIGRNTEAFF; CDR3nt: TGCAGTGCTTCCCAGATTGGTCGAAACACTGAAGCTTTCTTT
j_gene: TRBJ2-3; d_gene: TRBD1; abundance: few; v_gene: TRBV6-2/TRBV6-3; CDR3aa: CASSTGQGLADTQYF; CDR3nt: TGTGCCAGCAGTACGGGACAGGGTCTTGCAGATACGCAGTATTTT
j_gene: TRBJ2-1; d_gene: -; abundance: few; v_gene: TRBV4-3; CDR3aa: CASSQLKPSYNEQFF; CDR3nt: TGCGCCAGCAGCCAATTAAAGCCCTCCTACAATGAGCAGTTCTTC
j_gene: TRBJ1-4; d_gene: -; abundance: -; v_gene: TRBV30; CDR3aa: CAWSVGMGASNEKLFF; CDR3nt: TGTGCCTGGAGTGTAGGAATGGGCGCTTCTAATGAAAAACTGTTTTTT
j_gene: TRBJ1-2; d_gene: -; abundance: once; v_gene: TRBV7-9; CDR3aa: CASSLGLGDMIGYTF; CDR3nt: TGTGCCAGCAGCTTAGGTTTAGGGGATATGATCGGCTACACCTTC
j_gene: TRBJ2-1; d_gene: -; abundance: -; v_gene: TRBV7-2; CDR3aa: CASSSIAQVLYNEQFF; CDR3nt: TGTGCCAGCAGCTCCATCGCGCAGGTTCTCTACAATGAGCAGTTCTTC
j_gene: TRBJ1-2; d_gene: TRBD1; abundance: -; v_gene: TRBV5-1; CDR3aa: CASSALDRSNYGYTF; CDR3nt: TGCGCCAGCAGCGCCTTGGACAGGTCTAACTATGGCTACACCTTC
j_gene: TRBJ2-1; d_gene: -; abundance: many; v_gene: TRBV6-5; CDR3aa: CASSDPYASQDEQFF; CDR3nt: TGTGCCAGCAGTGACCCGTACGCCTCTCAGGATGAGCAGTTCTTC
j_gene: TRBJ2-7; d_gene: -; abundance: few; v_gene: TRBV20-1; CDR3aa: CSARDPRTASSYEQYF; CDR3nt: TGCAGTGCTAGAGACCCACGGACAGCCAGCTCCTACGAGCAGTACTTC
j_gene: TRBJ2-7; d_gene: TRBD2; abundance: -; v_gene: TRBV20-1; CDR3aa: CSARVGLAPELANEQYF; CDR3nt: TGCAGTGCTAGAGTGGGACTAGCTCCAGAGTTAGCGAACGAGCAGTACTTC
j_gene: TRBJ2-3; d_gene: -; abundance: few; v_gene: TRBV28; CDR3aa: CASSFPGMGGYTDTQYF; CDR3nt: TGTGCCAGCAGTTTCCCCGGTATGGGCGGGTACACAGATACGCAGTATTTT
j_gene: TRBJ1-1; d_gene: -; abundance: few; v_gene: TRBV12-3/TRBV12-4; CDR3aa: CASRGEGFTEAFF; CDR3nt: TGTGCCAGCAGGGGGGAGGGGTTTACTGAAGCTTTCTTT
j_gene: TRBJ2-3; d_gene: -; abundance: -; v_gene: TRBV9; CDR3aa: CASAQREDTQYF; CDR3nt: TGTGCCTCGGCGCAACGGGAAGATACGCAGTATTTT
j_gene: TRBJ2-7; d_gene: -; abundance: -; v_gene: TRBV6-6; CDR3aa: CASTPRGVEQYF; CDR3nt: TGTGCCAGCACCCCGAGGGGGGTCGAGCAGTACTTC
j_gene: TRBJ2-5; d_gene: TRBD2; abundance: -; v_gene: TRBV20-1; CDR3aa: CSARPSGRLETQYF; CDR3nt: TGCAGTGCTAGACCCAGCGGGAGGCTTGAGACCCAGTACTTC
j_gene: TRBJ2-5; d_gene: TRBD1; abundance: -; v_gene: TRBV2; CDR3aa: CASRGQGREQYF; CDR3nt: TGTGCCAGCAGAGGACAGGGGAGAGAGCAGTACTTC
j_gene: TRBJ2-2; d_gene: -; abundance: -; v_gene: TRBV20-1; CDR3aa: CSASSIPVANTGELFF; CDR3nt: TGCAGTGCTAGTTCAATTCCAGTCGCGAACACCGGGGAGCTGTTTTTT